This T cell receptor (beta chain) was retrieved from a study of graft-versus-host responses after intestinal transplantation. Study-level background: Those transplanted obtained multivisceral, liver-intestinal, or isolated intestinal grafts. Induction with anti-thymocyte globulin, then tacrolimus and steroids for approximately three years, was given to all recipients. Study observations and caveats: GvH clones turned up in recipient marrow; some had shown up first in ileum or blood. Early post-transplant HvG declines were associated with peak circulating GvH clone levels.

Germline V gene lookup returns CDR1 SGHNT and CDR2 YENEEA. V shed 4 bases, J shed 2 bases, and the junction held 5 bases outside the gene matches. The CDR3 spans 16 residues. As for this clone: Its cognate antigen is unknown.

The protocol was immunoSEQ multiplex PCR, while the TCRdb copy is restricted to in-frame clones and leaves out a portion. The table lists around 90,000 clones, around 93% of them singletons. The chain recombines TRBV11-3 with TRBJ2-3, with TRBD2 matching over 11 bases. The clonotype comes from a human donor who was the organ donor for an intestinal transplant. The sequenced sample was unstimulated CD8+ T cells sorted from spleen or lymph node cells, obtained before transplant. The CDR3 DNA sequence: TGTGCCAGCAGCTACCCTAGCGGGGGGTACACAGATACGCAGTATTTT. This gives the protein CASSYPSGGYTDTQYF. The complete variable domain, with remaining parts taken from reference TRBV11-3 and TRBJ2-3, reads EAGVVQSPRYKIIEKKQPVAFWCNPISGHNTLYWYLQNLGQGPELLIRYENEEAVDDSQLPKDRFSAERLKGVDSTLKIQPAELGDSAVYLCASSYPSGGYTDTQYFGPGTRLTVL.